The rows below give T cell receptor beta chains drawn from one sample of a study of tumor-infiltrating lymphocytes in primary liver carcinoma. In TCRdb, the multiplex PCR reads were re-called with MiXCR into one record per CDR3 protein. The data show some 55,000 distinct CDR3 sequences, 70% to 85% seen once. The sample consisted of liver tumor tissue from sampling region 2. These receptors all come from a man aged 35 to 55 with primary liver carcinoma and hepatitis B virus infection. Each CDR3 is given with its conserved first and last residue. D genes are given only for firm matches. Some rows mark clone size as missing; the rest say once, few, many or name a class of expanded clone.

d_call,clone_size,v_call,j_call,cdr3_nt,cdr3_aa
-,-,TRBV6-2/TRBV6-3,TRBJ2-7,TGTGCCAGCAGTTACACTAGCAGGAGCCCCTACGAGCAGTACTTC,CASSYTSRSPYEQYF
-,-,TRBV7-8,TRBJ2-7,TGTGTCAGCAGCTTAGAGAGACAGCTATCCTACGAGCAGTACTTC,CVSSLERQLSYEQYF
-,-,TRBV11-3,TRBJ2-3,TGCGCCAGCAGCCCCGGTGGGGATCCCACAGATACGCAGTATTTT,CASSPGGDPTDTQYF
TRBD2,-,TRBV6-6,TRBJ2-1,TGTGCCAGCACCAAGGGACTAGCGGGAGGCAATGAGCAGTTCTTC,CASTKGLAGGNEQFF
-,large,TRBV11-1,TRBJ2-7,TGTGCCAGCAGCTTAGAGGCGACCGTGTCCTACGAGCAGTACTTC,CASSLEATVSYEQYF
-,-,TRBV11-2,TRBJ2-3,TGTGCCAGCAGCTTAGAGGGCAGCAGGGATACGCAGTATTTT,CASSLEGSRDTQYF
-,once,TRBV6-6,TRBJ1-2,TGTGCCGGCTTCTCCTCGTGGTGGGACTCCGGCTTCGATTACTATGGCTACACCTTC,CAGFSSWWDSGFDYYGYTF
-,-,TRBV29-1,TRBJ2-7,TGCAGCGCCGGGCGGGGCATTAATGGCGAGCAGCACTTC,CSAGRGINGEQHF
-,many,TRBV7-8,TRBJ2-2,TGTGCCAGCAGCTTAATCCGACTCCCGAACACCGGGGAGCTGCTTTTT,CASSLIRLPNTGELLF
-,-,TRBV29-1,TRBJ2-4,TGCAACGTTGAACTAAGGGGCCTCGGCGGCATTCTGTACTTC,CNVELRGLGGILYF
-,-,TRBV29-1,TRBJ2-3,TGCAACCTTGAAGCTAATTCCGGCACAGATACGCAGTATTTT,CNLEANSGTDTQYF
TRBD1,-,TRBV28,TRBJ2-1,TGTGCCAGCACTTCCACAGGGGTCGAGGCCTACAATGAGCAGTTCTTC,CASTSTGVEAYNEQFF
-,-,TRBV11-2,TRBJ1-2,TGTGCCAGCAGAGCGGGGGACACCACCTATGGCTACATCTTC,CASRAGDTTYGYIF
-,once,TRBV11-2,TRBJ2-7,TGTGCCGACAGCTTAGTACTCCTCTCAAACGAGCAGTACTTC,CADSLVLLSNEQYF
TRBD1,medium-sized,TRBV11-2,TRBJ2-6,TGTGCCAGCAGTCCCGGACAGGGCAGCTCTGGGGCCAACGTCCTGACTTTC,CASSPGQGSSGANVLTF
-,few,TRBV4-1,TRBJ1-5,TGCGCCAGCAGCCCCGTGGGCAGAAGCAATCAGCCTCAGCATTTT,CASSPVGRSNQPQHF
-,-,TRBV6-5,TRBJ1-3,TGTGACAGCAGACTAACCGCGGCAGGAAACACCATATGTTTT,CDSRLTAAGNTICF
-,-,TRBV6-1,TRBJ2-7,TGTACCAGCAGTAGGCAGGGCTTCGAGTCGGGCGAGCAATACTTC,CTSSRQGFESGEQYF
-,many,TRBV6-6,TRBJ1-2,TGTGCCAGCAGTTACAGGCAGGGATATGGCTACACCTTC,CASSYRQGYGYTF
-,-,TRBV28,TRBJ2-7,TGCGCCAGCAGTTCCCCCGGTGGGAAGGGACGGTACGAGCTGTACTTC,CASSSPGGKGRYELYF
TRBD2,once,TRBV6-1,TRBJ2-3,TGTGCCAACAGTCGACTAGCGGGTTTAACCACAGATACGCAGTATTTT,CANSRLAGLTTDTQYF
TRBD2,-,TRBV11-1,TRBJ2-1,TGTGCCAGCAGCCTGGGACTAGGGGGAGGAGTTGACAGTGAGCAGTTCTTC,CASSLGLGGGVDSEQFF
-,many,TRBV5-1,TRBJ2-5,TGCGCCAGCAGCTGGGGGGACTCGCCTACAGAGACCCAGTACTTC,CASSWGDSPTETQYF
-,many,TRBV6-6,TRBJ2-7,TGTGCCAGCAGTTACCCCACTGACGAGCAGTACTTC,CASSYPTDEQYF
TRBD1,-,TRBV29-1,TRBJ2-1,TGCAGCGTTGAATGGGACAGGAATAGATCTTTCAATGAGCAGCTCTTC,CSVEWDRNRSFNEQLF
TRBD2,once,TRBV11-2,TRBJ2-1,TGTGCCAGTAGCTTCTCTTCGACTAGCAGGAGGGGAGGCGGGTTCTTC,CASSFSSTSRRGGGFF